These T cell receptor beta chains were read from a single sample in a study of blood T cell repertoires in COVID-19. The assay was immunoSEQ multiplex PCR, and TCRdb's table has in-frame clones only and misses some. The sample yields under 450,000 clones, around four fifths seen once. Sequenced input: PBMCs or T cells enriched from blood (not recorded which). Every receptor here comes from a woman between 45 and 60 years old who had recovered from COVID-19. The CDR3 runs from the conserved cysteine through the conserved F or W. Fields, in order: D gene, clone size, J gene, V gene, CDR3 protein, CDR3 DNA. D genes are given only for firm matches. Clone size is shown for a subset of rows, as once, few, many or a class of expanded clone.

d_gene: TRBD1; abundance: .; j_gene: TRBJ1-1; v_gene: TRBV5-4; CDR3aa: CASSFGTGGRTEAFF; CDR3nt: TGTGCCAGCAGCTTCGGGACAGGAGGGCGGACTGAAGCTTTCTTT
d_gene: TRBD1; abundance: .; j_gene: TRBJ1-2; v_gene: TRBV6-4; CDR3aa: CASSLRPGQGYGYTF; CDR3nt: TGTGCCAGCAGTCTGAGACCGGGACAGGGATATGGCTACACCTTC
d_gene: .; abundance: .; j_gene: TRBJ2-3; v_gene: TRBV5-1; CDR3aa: CASSLRLGQQYF; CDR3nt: TGCGCCAGCAGCTTGAGGTTGGGCCAGCAGTATTTT
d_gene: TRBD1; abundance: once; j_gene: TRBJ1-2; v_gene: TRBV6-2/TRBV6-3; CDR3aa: CASSHGQGANGYTF; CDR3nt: TGTGCCAGCAGCCACGGACAGGGGGCGAACGGCTACACCTTC
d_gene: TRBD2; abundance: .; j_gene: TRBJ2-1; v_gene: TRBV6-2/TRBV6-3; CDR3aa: CASSNGGSPHQFF; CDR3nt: TGTGCCAGCAGTAACGGGGGGTCTCCTCATCAGTTCTTC
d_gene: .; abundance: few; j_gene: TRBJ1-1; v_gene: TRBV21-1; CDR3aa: CASSKARGDTKVNTEAFF; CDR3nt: TGTGCCAGCAGCAAAGCGCGGGGGGACACCAAGGTGAACACTGAAGCTTTCTTT
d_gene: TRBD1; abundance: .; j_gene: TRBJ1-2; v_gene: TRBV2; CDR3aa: CASSAGGPYGYTF; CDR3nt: TGTGCCAGCAGTGCAGGGGGCCCCTATGGCTACACCTTC
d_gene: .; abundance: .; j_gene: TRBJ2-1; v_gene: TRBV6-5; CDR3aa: CASSYTRTGTNNEQFF; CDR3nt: TGTGCCAGCAGTTACACCAGAACCGGGACAAATAATGAGCAGTTCTTC
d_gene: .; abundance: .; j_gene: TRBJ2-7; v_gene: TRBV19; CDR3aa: CASSTVAGYEQYF; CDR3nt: TGTGCCAGTAGTACAGTCGCGGGGTACGAGCAGTACTTC
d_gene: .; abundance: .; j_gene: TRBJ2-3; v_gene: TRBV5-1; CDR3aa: CATKRQSTDTQYF; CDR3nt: TGCGCCACCAAACGACAGAGCACAGATACGCAGTATTTT
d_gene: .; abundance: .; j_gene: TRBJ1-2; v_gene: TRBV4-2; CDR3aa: CASSQGGVNYGYTF; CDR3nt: TGTGCCAGCAGCCAAGGAGGTGTGAACTATGGCTACACCTTC
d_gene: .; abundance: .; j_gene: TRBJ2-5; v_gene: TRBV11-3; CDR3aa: CASSWEQTQYF; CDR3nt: TGTGCCAGCAGCTGGGAGCAGACCCAGTACTTC
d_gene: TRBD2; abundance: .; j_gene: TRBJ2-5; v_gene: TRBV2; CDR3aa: CASQRETETQYF; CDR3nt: TGTGCCAGCCAGCGGGAGACGGAGACCCAGTACTTC
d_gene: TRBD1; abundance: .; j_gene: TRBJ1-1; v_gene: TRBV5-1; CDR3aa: CASSQGGQGEAFF; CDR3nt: TGCGCCAGCAGCCAGGGCGGACAGGGAGAAGCTTTCTTT
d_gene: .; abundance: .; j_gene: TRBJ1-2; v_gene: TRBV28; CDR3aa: CASLPVSAGSYGYTF; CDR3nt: TGTGCCAGCCTCCCGGTTTCTGCCGGTTCCTATGGCTACACCTTC
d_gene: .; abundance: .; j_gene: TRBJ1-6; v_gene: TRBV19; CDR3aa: CASSIASSPLHF; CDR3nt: TGTGCCAGTAGTATAGCATCTTCACCCCTCCACTTT
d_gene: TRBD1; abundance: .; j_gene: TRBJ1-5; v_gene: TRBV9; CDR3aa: CASSAGTGNQPQHF; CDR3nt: TGTGCCAGCAGCGCCGGGACAGGCAATCAGCCCCAGCATTTT
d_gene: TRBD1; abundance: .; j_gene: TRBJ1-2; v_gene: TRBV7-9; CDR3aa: CASSGPRDSYGYTF; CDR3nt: TGTGCCAGCAGCGGACCCCGGGACAGCTATGGCTACACCTTC
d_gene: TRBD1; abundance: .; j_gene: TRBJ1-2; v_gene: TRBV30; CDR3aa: CAWRRPLGQGVDGYTF; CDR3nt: TGTGCCTGGAGACGCCCCCTCGGACAGGGGGTTGATGGCTACACCTTC
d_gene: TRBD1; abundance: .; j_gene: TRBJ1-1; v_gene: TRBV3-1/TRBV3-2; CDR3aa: CASSLRDRVNTEAFF; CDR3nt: TGTGCCAGCAGCCTTCGGGACAGGGTGAACACTGAAGCTTTCTTT
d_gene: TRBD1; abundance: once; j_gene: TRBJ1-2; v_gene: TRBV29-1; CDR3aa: CSVEVPGGLYGYTF; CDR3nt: TGCAGCGTTGAAGTTCCAGGGGGCTTATATGGCTACACCTTC
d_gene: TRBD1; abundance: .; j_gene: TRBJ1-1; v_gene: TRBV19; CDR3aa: CASSIDGQGAFF; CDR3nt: TGTGCCAGTAGTATAGATGGACAGGGAGCTTTCTTT
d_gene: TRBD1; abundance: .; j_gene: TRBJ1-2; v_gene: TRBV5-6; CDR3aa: CASSRDRGPTVGGYTF; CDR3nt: TGTGCCAGCAGCCGTGACAGGGGCCCGACTGTGGGGGGCTACACCTTC
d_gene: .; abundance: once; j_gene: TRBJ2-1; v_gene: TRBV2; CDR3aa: CASSEDGPQFF; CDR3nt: TGTGCCAGCAGTGAAGATGGGCCCCAGTTCTTC
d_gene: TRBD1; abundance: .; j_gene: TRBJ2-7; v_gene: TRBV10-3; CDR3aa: CAIRDRARGYEQYF; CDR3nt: TGTGCCATCAGGGACAGGGCCCGCGGCTACGAGCAGTACTTC
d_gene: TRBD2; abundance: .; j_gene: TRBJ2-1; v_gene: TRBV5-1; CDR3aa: CASSGTGTSLNNEQFF; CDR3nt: TGCGCCAGCAGCGGAACCGGGACTAGCCTTAACAATGAGCAGTTCTTC
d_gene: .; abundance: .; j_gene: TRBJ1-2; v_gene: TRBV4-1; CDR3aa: CASSSLLTGSYGYTF; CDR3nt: TGCGCCAGCAGCTCACTACTTACAGGGTCCTATGGCTACACCTTC
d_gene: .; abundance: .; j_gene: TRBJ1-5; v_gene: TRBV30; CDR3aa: CAWAPGGGQPQHF; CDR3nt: TGTGCCTGGGCCCCGGGGGGCGGTCAGCCCCAGCATTTT
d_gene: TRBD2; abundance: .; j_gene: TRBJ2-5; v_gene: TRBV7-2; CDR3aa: CASSLLAGQETQYF; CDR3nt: TGTGCCAGCAGCTTACTAGCGGGGCAAGAGACCCAGTACTTC
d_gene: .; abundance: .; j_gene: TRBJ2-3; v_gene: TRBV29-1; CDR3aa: CSVVKKRRDSEEYF; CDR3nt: TGCAGCGTTGTCAAGAAGAGGAGGGACAGTGAAGAGTATTTT
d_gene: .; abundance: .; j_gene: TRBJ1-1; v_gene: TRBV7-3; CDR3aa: CASSPYSLMNTEAFF; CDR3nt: TGTGCCAGCAGCCCTTACAGCCTCATGAACACTGAAGCTTTCTTT
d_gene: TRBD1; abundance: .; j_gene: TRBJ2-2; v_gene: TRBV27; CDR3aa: CASSLEYRGSAGELFF; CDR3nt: TGTGCCAGCAGTCTAGAGTACAGGGGTTCGGCCGGGGAGCTGTTTTTT
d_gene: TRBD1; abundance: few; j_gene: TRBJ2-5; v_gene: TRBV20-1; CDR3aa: CSATGGETQYF; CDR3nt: TGCAGTGCCACAGGGGGAGAGACCCAGTACTTC
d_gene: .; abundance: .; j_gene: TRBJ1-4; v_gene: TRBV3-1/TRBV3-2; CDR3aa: CASSSTGGDSMEKLFF; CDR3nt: TGTGCCAGCAGCTCCACCGGGGGAGACTCGATGGAAAAACTGTTTTTT
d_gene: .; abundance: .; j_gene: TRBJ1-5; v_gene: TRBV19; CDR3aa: CASSTTGGTSNQPQHF; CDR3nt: TGTGCCAGTAGTACGACAGGAGGTACTAGCAATCAGCCCCAGCATTTT
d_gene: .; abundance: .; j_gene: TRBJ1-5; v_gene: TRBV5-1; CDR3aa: CASSLDTASNQPQHF; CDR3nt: TGCGCCAGCAGCTTGGATACAGCTAGCAATCAGCCCCAGCATTTT
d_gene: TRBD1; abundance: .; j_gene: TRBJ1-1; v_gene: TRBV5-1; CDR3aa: CASAGTGALNTEAFF; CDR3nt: TGCGCCAGCGCAGGGACAGGGGCCTTGAACACTGAAGCTTTCTTT
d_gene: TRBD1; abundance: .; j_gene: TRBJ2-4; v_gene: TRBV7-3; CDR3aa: CASSLMPPGTGGAGNIQYF; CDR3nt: TGTGCCAGCAGCTTGATGCCTCCCGGGACAGGGGGCGCAGGAAACATTCAGTACTTC
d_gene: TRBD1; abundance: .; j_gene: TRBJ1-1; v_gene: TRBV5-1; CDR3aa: CASSEGTGGTEAFF; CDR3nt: TGCGCCAGCAGCGAAGGGACAGGGGGCACTGAAGCTTTCTTT
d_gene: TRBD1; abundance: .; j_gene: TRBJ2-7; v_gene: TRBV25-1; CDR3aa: CASSPGTGRISYEQYF; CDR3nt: TGTGCCAGCAGCCCCGGGACAGGGCGAATTTCCTACGAGCAGTACTTC
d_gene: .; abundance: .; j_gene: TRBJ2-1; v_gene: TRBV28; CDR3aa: CASSQDNRSYNEQFF; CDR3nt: TGTGCCAGCAGCCAGGACAATCGCTCGTACAATGAGCAGTTCTTC
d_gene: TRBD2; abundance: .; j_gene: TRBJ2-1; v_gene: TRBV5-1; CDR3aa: CATRREGISEQFF; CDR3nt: TGCGCCACCAGACGGGAGGGGATTAGTGAGCAGTTCTTC
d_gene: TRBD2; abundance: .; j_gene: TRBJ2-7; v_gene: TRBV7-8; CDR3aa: CASSVSGLASVYEQYF; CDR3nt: TGTGCCAGCAGCGTCTCGGGACTAGCGTCCGTATACGAGCAGTACTTC
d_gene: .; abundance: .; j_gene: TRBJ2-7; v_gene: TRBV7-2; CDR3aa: CASSSPVGGLVEQYF; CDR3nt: TGTGCCAGCAGCTCCCCTGTGGGAGGCCTTGTCGAGCAGTACTTC
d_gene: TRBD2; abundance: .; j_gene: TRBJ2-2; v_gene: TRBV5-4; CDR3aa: CASSSELAGGPGTGELFF; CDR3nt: TGTGCCAGCAGCTCTGAACTAGCGGGAGGGCCGGGCACCGGGGAGCTGTTTTTT